The present T cell receptor (beta chain) was sequenced within a study of resident and recirculating memory T cells in vitiligo. Study-level information: Genomic DNA was extracted from whole homogenized samples, with no cell sorting.

Stable vitiligo meant no lesion change over the previous 6 months. Confetti depigmentation, marking active vitiligo, was absent in these patients. From germline, CDR1 is GTSNPN and CDR2 SVGIG (reference sequence). The CDR3 length is 16 residues. V lost 8 bases and J lost 0, with 17 bases in between. TCRdb's copy holds only in-frame clones and misses some; the assay was immunoSEQ multiplex PCR. The sample lists around 70,000 clones, roughly 90% occurring once. Sequencing was done on a sample of blood. The TCR was taken from a male donor with vitiligo. J is TRBJ1-6 and V is TRBV30; tentative D call: TRBD1 (6 bases). The CDR3 bases are TGTGCCCTGGACAGCCCTAAAAGCTCCTATAATTCACCCCTCCACTTT. As protein: CALDSPKSSYNSPLHF.